The present T cell receptor (beta chain) was sequenced within a study of Ad26.COV2.S vaccination and SARS-CoV-2 variants. Study summary: Within the COV1001 Ad26.COV2.S trial arm, the donor was enrolled.

J was trimmed by 6 bases and V by 6 bases; bases with no gene match: 11. The germline V gene has CDR1 MNHEY and CDR2 SVGEGT. The CDR3 loop spans 15 amino acids. Study results and caveats: Non-spike TCR breadth did not differ much between vaccine and placebo recipients.

Treatment noted: roughly 18 received Ad26.COV2.S at low or high dose, single or two shots; several received placebo; per-sample allocation not given. Samples came from day 63 after the first vaccine or placebo injection. Points on this clone: What it binds is not known.

Only in-frame clones appear in the TCRdb table, and some are missing; sequencing was by immunoSEQ multiplex PCR. The table lists hundreds of thousands of clones, 65% to 90% of them singletons. This TCR was recovered from a person aged 18-65 years who received the Ad26.COV2.S COVID-19 vaccine or a placebo. This chain connects TRBV6-2 or TRBV6-3 to TRBJ1-5, with 7 bases aligning to TRBD1. The specimen comprised peripheral blood, sampled in a trial of Ad26.COV2.S vaccine versus placebo. In nucleotides, the CDR3 is TGTGCCAGCAGCCCATATGACAGGGCCGGTCAGCCCCAGCATTTT. Protein product: CASSPYDRAGQPQHF.